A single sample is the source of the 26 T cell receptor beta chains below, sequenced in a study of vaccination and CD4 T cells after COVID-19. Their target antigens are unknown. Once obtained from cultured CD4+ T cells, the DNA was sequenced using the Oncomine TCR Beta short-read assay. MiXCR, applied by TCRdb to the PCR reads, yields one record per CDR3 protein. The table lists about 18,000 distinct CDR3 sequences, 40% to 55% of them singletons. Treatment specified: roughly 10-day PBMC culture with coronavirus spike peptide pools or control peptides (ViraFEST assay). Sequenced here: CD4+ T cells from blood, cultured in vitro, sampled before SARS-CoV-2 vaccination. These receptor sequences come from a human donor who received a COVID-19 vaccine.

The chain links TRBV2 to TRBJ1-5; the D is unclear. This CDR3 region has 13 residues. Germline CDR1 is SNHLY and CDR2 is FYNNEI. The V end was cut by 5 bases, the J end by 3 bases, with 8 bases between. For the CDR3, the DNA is TGTGCCAGCAGTCCCGGGGTCAATCAGCCCCAGCATTTT. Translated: CASSPGVNQPQHF.

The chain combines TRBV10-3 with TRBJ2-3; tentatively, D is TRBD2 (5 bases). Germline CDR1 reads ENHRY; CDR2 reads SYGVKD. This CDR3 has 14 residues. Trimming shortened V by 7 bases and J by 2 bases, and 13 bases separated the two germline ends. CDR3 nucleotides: TGTGCCATCAAATTCCGGGAACACACAGATACGCAGTATTTT. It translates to CAIKFREHTDTQYF.

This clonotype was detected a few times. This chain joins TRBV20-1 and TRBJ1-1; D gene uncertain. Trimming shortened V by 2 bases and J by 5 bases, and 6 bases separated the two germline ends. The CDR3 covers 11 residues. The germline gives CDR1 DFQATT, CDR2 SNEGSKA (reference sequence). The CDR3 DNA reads TGCAGTGCTAGAAGCGGGACTGAAGCTTTCTTT. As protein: CSARSGTEAFF.

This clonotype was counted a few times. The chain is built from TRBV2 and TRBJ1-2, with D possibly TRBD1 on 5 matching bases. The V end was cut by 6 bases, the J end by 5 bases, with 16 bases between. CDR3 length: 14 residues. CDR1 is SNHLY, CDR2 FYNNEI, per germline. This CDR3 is CASRKDGTEYGYTF. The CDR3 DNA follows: TGTGCCAGCAGGAAAGACGGGACCGAATATGGCTACACCTTC.

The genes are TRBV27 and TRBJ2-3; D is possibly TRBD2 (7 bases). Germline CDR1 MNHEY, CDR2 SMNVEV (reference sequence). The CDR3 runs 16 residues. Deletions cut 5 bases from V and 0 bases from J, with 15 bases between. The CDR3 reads CASSPNGGASTDTQYF. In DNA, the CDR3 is TGTGCCAGCAGTCCCAATGGGGGGGCTAGCACAGATACGCAGTATTTT.

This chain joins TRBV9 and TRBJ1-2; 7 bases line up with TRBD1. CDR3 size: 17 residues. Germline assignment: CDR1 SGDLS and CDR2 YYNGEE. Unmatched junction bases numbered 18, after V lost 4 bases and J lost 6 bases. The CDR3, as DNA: TGTGCCAGCAGCATAAGGCCCCGGGACAGCCCTAAGGATGGCTACACCTTC. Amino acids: CASSIRPRDSPKDGYTF.

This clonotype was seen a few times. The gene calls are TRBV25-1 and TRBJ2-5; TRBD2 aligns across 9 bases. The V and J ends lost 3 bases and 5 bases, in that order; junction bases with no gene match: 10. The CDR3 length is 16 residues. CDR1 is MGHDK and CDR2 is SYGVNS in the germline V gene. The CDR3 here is CASSDFRRGGTETQYF. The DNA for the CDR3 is TGTGCCAGCAGTGACTTCCGGCGGGGGGGAACGGAGACCCAGTACTTC.

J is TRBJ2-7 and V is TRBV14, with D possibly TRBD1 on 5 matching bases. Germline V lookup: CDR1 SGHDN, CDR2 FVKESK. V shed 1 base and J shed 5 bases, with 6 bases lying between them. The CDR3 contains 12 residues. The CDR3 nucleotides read TGTGCCAGCAGCCAAGTGGGGCACGAGCAGTACTTC. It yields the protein CASSQVGHEQYF.

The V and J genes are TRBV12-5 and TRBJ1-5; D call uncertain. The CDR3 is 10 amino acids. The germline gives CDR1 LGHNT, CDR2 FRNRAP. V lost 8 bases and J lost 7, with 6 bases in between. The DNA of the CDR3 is TGTGCTAGTCGACGACAGCCCCAGCATTTT. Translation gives CASRRQPQHF.

CDR3 nucleotide sequence: TGTGCCAGCAGTTTCGATAGCAATCAGCCCCAGCATTTT. Translation gives CASSFDSNQPQHF. This chain links TRBV27 with TRBJ1-5; D is undetermined. V lost 3 bases and J lost 0, with 3 bases in between. The CDR3 covers 13 residues. Germline CDR1 MNHEY, CDR2 SMNVEV (reference sequence).

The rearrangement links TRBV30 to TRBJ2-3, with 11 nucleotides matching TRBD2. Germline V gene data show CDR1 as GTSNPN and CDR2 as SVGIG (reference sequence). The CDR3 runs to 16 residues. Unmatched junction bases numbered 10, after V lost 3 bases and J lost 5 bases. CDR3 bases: TGTGCCTGGAGCGCCGCTAGCGGGGGGTCCGGAGATACGCAGTATTTT. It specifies CAWSAASGGSGDTQYF.

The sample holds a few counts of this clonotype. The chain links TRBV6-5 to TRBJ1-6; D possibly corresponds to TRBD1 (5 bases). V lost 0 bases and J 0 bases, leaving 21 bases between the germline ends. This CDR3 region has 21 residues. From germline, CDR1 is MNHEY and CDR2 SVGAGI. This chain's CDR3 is CASSYSGASGWRSSYNSPLHF. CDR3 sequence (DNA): TGTGCCAGCAGTTACTCGGGCGCGTCAGGGTGGAGAAGCTCCTATAATTCACCCCTCCACTTT.

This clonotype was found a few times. The CDR3 reads CASGLTPRRESNYGYTF. CDR3 nucleotide sequence: TGTGCTAGTGGTTTGACCCCCAGGAGGGAATCTAACTATGGCTACACCTTC. The V and J genes are TRBV12-5 and TRBJ1-2; D uncertain. Germline V CDR1 and CDR2: LGHNT, FRNRAP. V was clipped by 2 bases and J by 0 bases, with 16 bases between them. The CDR3 spans 17 residues.

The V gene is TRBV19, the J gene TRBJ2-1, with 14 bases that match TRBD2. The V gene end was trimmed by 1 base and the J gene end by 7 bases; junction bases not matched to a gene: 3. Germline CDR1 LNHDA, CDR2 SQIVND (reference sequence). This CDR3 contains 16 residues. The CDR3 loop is CASSIGGLAGGNEQFF. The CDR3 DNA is TGTGCCAGTAGTATAGGAGGACTAGCGGGGGGAAATGAGCAGTTCTTC.

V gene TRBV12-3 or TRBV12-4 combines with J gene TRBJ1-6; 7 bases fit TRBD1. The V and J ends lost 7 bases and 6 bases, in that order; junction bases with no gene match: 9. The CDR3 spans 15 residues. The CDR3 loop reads CASNRGGAGNSPLHF. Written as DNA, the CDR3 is TGTGCCAGCAACAGAGGGGGCGCAGGTAATTCACCCCTCCACTTT.

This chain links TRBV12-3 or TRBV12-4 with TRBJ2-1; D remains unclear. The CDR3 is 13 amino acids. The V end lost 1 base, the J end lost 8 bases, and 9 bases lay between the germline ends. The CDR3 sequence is CASSLGIGYEQFF. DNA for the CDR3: TGTGCCAGCAGTTTAGGCATCGGGTATGAGCAGTTCTTC.

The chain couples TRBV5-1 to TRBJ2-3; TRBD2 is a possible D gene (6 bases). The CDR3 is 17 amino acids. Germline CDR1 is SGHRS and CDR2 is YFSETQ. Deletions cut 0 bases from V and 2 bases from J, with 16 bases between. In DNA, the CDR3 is TGCGCCAGCAGCTTGGTGGGTCGGGGACTCCACACAGATACGCAGTATTTT. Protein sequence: CASSLVGRGLHTDTQYF.

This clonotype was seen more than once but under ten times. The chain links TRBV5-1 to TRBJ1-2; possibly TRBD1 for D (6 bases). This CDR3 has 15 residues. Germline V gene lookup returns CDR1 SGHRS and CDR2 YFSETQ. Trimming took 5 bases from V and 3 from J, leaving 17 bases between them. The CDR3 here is CASRPYTGSDYGYTF. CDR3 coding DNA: TGCGCCAGCAGACCCTATACAGGGTCAGACTATGGCTACACCTTC.

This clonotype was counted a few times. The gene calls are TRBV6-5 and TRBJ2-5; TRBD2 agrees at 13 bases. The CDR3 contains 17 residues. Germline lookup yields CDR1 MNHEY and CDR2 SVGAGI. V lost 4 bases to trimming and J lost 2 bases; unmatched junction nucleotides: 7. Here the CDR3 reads CASSWTSGGAEQETQYF. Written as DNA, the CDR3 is TGTGCCAGCAGTTGGACTAGCGGGGGTGCTGAACAAGAGACCCAGTACTTC.

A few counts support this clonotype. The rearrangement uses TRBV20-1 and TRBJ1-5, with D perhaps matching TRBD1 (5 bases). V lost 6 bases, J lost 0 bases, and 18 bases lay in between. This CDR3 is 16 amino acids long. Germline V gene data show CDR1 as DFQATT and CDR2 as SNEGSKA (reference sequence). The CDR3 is CSALRGGSNSNQPQHF. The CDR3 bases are TGCAGTGCCCTGAGGGGCGGAAGTAATAGCAATCAGCCCCAGCATTTT.

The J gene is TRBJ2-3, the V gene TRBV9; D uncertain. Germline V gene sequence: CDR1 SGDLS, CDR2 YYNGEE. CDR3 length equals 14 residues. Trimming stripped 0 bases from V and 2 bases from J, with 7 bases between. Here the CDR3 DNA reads TGTGCCAGCAGCGTAGGGCGGTTCACAGATACGCAGTATTTT. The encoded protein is CASSVGRFTDTQYF.

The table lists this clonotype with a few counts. The chain's CDR3 is CATRGGGGNTIYF. The CDR3 DNA reads as TGTGCCACCCGGGGTGGTGGGGGAAACACCATATATTTT. The V gene is TRBV7-8, the J gene TRBJ1-3, with D hard to call. Germline CDR1 SGHVS, CDR2 FQNEAQ. The ends were cut back, 10 bases at V and 4 bases at J, with 14 bases in the middle. The CDR3 totals 13 residues.

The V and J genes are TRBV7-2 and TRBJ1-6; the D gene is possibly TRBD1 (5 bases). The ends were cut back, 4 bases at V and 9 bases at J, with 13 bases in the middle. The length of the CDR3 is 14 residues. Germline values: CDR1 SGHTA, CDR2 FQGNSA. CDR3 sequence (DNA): TGTGCCAGCAGCTCGCGTGGGGGAATTTCACCCCTCCACTTT. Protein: CASSSRGGISPLHF.

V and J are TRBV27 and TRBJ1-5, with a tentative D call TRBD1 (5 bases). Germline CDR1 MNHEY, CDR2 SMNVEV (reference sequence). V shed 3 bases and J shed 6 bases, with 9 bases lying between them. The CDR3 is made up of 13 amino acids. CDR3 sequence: CASSFRGGQPQHF. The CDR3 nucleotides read TGTGCCAGCAGTTTTAGGGGCGGTCAGCCCCAGCATTTT.

The CDR3 loop reads CASRALGTLNYGYTF. The CDR3 nucleotides are TGTGCCAGCAGAGCCCTAGGGACTTTGAACTATGGCTACACCTTC. The chain carries TRBV28 and TRBJ1-2; maybe TRBD1 (5 bases). CDR1 and CDR2 (germline): MDHEN, SYDVKM. The CDR3 has 15 amino acids. The V gene lost 6 bases and the J gene lost 2 bases, with 16 bases spanning the gap.

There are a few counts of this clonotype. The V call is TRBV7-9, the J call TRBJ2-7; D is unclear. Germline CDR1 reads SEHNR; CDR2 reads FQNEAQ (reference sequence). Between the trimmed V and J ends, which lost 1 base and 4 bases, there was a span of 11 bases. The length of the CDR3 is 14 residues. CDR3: CASSLGLGSYEQYF. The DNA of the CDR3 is TGTGCCAGCAGCTTAGGATTAGGATCTTACGAGCAGTACTTC.